The following is a T cell receptor beta chain sequence with its context. Per the original data handling: Estimation of nucleated cell counts was performed using reference gene primer amplification. Method: immunoSEQ multiplex PCR; TCRdb's copy keeps in-frame clones and lacks some. V and J calls and clone size are given by that table; D and trimming were obtained from the DNA. The repertoire has some 150,000 clones, 85% of them found once; the top ten carry 2.5% to 3%. These data originate in a study of blood T cell repertoires in COVID-19. Background on the study: Spain, Italy and the United States supplied samples that represented acute and convalescent COVID-19. PBMCs, B-cell-depleted T cells, or T cells were the source of the cDNA or gDNA that made up the material.

This CDR3 spans 14 amino acids. The germline V and J ends were trimmed by 4 bases and 3 bases, with 10 bases remaining between them. Germline V gene data show CDR1 as MGHRA and CDR2 as YSYEKL. V is TRBV4-1 and J is TRBJ2-1, with D tentatively TRBD2 (6 bases). The TCR originated in a woman aged 40 to 50 with active or convalescent COVID-19. Input material: peripheral blood. Here the CDR3 DNA reads TGCGCCAGCAGCCGGAGGGAGGACTACAATGAGCAGTTCTTC. Residues: CASSRREDYNEQFF.